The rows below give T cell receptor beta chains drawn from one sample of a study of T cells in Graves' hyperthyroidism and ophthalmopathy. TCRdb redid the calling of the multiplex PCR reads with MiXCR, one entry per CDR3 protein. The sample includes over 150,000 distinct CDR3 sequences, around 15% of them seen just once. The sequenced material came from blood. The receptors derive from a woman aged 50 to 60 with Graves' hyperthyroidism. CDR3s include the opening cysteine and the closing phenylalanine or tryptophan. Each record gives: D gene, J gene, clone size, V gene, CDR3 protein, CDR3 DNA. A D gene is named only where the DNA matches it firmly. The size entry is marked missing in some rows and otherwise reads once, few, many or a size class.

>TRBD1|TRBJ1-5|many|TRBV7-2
CASSSSGPGQGHNQPQHF
TGTGCCAGCAGCTCCTCGGGACCGGGACAGGGGCACAATCAGCCCCAGCATTTT
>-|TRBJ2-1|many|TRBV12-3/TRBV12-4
CASSSIGVGNEQFF
TGTGCCAGCAGTTCCATCGGGGTCGGGAATGAGCAGTTCTTC
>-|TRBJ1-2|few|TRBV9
CASSISYGTNYGYTF
TGTGCCAGCAGCATAAGCTACGGGACAAACTATGGCTACACCTTC
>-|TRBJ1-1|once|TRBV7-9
CASSKLGGDTEAFF
TGTGCCAGCAGCAAACTAGGGGGGGACACTGAAGCTTTCTTT
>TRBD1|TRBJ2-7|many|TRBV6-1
CASGGGTGRNEQYF
TGTGCCAGCGGGGGAGGGACAGGGAGGAACGAGCAGTACTTC
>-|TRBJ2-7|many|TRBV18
CASSPLGDTDYEQYF
TGTGCCAGCTCACCACTGGGAGACACCGACTACGAGCAGTACTTC
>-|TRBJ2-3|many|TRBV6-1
CASSAWTTDTQYF
TGTGCCAGCAGCGCCTGGACCACAGATACGCAGTATTTT
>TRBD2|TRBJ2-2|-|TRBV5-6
CASSFLQGRTSGRNTGELFF
TGTGCCAGCAGCTTTCTGCAGGGCCGGACTAGCGGGAGGAACACCGGGGAGCTGTTTTTT
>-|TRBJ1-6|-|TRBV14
CASSQEGSWSPLHF
TGTGCCAGCAGCCAAGAGGGAAGTTGGTCACCCCTCCACTTT
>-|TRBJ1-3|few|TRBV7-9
CASSLDPSPGNTIYF
TGTGCCAGCAGTCTAGACCCTTCCCCTGGAAACACCATATATTTT
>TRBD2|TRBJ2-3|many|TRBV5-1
CASSFEAAGTRGGDTQYF
TGCGCCAGCAGCTTTGAGGCAGCCGGGACTAGAGGTGGGGATACGCAGTATTTT
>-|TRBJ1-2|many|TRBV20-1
CSASLRFYGYTF
TGCAGTGCTAGCTTGCGGTTTTATGGCTACACCTTC
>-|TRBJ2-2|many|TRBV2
CASTIERNIAGELFF
TGTGCCAGCACCATCGAGCGGAATATAGCCGGGGAGCTGTTTTTT
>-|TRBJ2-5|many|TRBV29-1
CSVAEGGETQYF
TGCAGCGTGGCAGAAGGGGGGGAGACCCAGTACTTC
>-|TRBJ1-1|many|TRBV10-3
CAISEPSTEAFF
TGTGCCATCAGTGAGCCGAGCACTGAAGCTTTCTTT
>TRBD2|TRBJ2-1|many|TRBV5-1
CASSLPSGVEQFF
TGCGCCAGCAGCTTGCCTAGCGGGGTTGAGCAGTTCTTC
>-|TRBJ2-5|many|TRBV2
CASQREAEETQYF
TGTGCCAGCCAAAGAGAGGCGGAGGAGACCCAGTACTTC
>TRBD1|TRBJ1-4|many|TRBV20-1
CSAIDRANEKLFF
TGCAGTGCAATAGACAGGGCCAATGAAAAACTGTTTTTT
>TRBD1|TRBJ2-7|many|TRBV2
CASSRQGPSFEQYF
TGTGCCAGCAGCAGACAGGGCCCTTCCTTCGAGCAGTACTTC
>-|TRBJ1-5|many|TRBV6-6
CASSYSGQPQHF
TGTGCCAGCAGTTACTCGGGACAGCCCCAGCATTTT
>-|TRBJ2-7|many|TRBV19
CASSKGAVPYEQYF
TGTGCCAGTAGCAAGGGAGCCGTACCCTACGAGCAGTACTTC
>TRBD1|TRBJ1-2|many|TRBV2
CASSDPSREGQVTYGYTF
TGTGCCAGCAGTGACCCCTCGAGGGAGGGACAGGTAACCTATGGCTACACCTTC
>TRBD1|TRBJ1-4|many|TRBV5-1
CASSPTPGTDNEKLFF
TGCGCCAGCAGCCCTACTCCCGGGACAGATAATGAAAAACTGTTTTTT
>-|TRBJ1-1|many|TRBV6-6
CASSYSTNTEAFF
TGTGCCAGCAGTTACTCTACGAACACTGAAGCTTTCTTT
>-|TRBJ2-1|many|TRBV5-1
CASSLAEGGLNEQFF
TGCGCCAGCAGCTTGGCGGAGGGTGGTCTCAATGAGCAGTTCTTC
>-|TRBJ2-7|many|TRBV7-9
CASSLFVEQYF
TGTGCCAGCAGCTTATTTGTGGAGCAGTACTTC